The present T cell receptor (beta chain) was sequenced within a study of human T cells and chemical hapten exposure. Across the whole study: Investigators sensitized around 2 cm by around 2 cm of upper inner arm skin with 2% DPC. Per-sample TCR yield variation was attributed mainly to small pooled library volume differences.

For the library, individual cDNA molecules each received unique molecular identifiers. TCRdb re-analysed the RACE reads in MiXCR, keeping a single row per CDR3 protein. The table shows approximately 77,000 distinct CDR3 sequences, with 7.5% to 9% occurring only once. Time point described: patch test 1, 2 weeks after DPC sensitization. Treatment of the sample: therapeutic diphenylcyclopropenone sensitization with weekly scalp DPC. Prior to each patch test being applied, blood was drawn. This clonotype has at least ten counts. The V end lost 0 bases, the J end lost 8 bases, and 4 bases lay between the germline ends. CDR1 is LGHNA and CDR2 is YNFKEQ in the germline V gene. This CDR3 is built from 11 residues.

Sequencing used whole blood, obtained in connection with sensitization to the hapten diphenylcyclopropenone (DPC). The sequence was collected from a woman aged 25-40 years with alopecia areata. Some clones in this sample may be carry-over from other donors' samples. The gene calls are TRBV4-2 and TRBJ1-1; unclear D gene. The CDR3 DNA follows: TGTGCCAGCAGCCAAGAGAGGGAAGCTTTCTTT. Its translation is CASSQEREAFF.